This T cell receptor (beta chain) appears in the sequencing data of a study of prognosis after radiotherapy for stage I lung cancer. Study-wide results and limits: Reduced Shannon entropy following stereotactic body radiation therapy was recorded in patients who developed distant metastases. Differences in TRBV and TRBJ gene usage were reportedly observed between patients with and without metastases.

The CDR3 sequence is 12 residues long. The V end was cut by 3 bases, the J end by 4 bases, with 8 bases between. From germline, CDR1 is DFQATT and CDR2 SNEGSKA (reference sequence). This clonotype has ten or more counts. Its antigen is not known. Being one base from a much bigger clone, this may be a read error. Template was genomic DNA; TCR beta CDR3 amplified in two multiplex PCR rounds. TRBV and TRBJ genes each had their own specific primers in first-round PCR. MiXCR, run by TCRdb on the multiplex PCR reads, gives a single entry per CDR3 protein. The sample has about 20,000 distinct CDR3 sequences, 43% seen once; the top ten hold about a third. For each of two time points, an approximately 6-milliliter draw of peripheral blood was taken.

The chain has TRBV20-1 and TRBJ2-3; D gene unclear. The receptor was derived from a donor older than 45 with non-small cell lung cancer. The sequencing used PBMCs, collected before or after stereotactic body radiation therapy (not recorded which). This CDR3 is CSASSRSDTQYF. CDR3 coding DNA: TGCAGTGCTAGTTCCAGGTCAGATACGCAGTATTTT.